This T cell receptor (beta chain) was identified in a study of OX40 agonist ivuxolimab in advanced cancers. The germline CDR1 and CDR2 sequences are MDHEN and SYDVKM. CDR3 length: 12 residues. Deletions cut 11 bases from V and 3 bases from J, with 12 bases between. Patients with a history of autoimmune disease or on systemic immunosuppression were excluded. The repertoire was sequenced with immunoSEQ multiplex PCR; TCRdb's copy has only in-frame clones and lacks some. The sample contains about 55,000 clones, around 87% of which appear only once. Details on this clone: The antigen is unknown.

General study points: Expansion of clones was among the lowest in partial responders at 0.1-3.0 mg/kg. At 0.1 to 3.0 mg/kg, CD4+ and CD8+ blood T cells expanded clonally by week 6.

The source of this sequence is an adult with an advanced solid tumor such as melanoma, head and neck, liver or kidney cancer. The V and J genes are TRBV28 and TRBJ2-3, with a weak D call TRBD2 (6 bases). The material was CD4+ or CD8+ T cells sorted from blood, obtained in a trial of the OX40 agonist ivuxolimab. The CDR3 loop is CAAAGRTDTQYF. The CDR3 nucleotides read TGTGCCGCCGCGGGGCGGACAGATACGCAGTATTTT.